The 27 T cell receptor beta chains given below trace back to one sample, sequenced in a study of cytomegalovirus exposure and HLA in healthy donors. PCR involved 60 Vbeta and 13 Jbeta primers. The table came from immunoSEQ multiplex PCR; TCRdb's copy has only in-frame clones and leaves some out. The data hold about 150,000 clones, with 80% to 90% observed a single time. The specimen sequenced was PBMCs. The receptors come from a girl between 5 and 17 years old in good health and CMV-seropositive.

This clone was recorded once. This CDR3 reads CASRASGGRTDTQYF. CDR3 nucleotide sequence: TGTGCCAGCAGGGCTAGCGGGGGTCGCACAGATACGCAGTATTTT. This chain links TRBV2 with TRBJ2-3; 10 nucleotides agree with TRBD2. The CDR3 totals 15 residues. Germline CDR1 is SNHLY and CDR2 is FYNNEI. The V segment lost 6 bases and the J segment 1 base; nucleotides outside the gene matches: 4.

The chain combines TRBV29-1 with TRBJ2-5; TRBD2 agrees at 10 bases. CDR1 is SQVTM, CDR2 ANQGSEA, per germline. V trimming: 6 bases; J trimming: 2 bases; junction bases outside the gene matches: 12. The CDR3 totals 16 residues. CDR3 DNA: TGCAGCGTCGCTAATCTAGCGGGGGCCTCACAAGAGACCCAGTACTTC. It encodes CSVANLAGASQETQYF.

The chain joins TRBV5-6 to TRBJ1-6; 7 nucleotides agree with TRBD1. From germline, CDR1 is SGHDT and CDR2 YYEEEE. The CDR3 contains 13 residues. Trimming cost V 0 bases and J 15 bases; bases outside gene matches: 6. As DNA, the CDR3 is TGTGCCAGCAGCTTGGGGAAGGGGGCTTTCCTCCACTTT. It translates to CASSLGKGAFLHF.

CDR3 region: CSVYSDRTSYEQYF. DNA for the CDR3: TGCAGCGTTTATTCGGACAGGACCTCCTACGAGCAGTACTTC. V gene TRBV29-1 combines with J gene TRBJ2-7; 7 bases are shared with TRBD1. CDR1 SQVTM and CDR2 ANQGSEA come from the germline V gene. CDR3 size: 14 residues. With 5 bases clipped from V and 0 bases from J, the junction kept 7 bases outside the gene matches.

The chain's CDR3 is CASSSGTGFVYEQYF. The CDR3 DNA reads as TGTGCCAGCAGCTCGGGGACAGGGTTTGTCTACGAGCAGTACTTC. This chain uses TRBV5-6 with TRBJ2-5, with 9 bases aligning to TRBD1. With the DNA end fitting TRBJ2-7 better, the J assignment may be wrong. The germline CDR1 and CDR2 sequences are SGHDT and YYEEEE. This CDR3 contains 15 residues.

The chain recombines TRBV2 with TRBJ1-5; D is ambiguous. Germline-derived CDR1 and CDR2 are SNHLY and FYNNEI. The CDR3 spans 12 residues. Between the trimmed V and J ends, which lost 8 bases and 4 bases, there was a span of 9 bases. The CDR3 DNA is TGTGCCAGCTCGGAGGGAAATCAGCCCCAGCATTTT. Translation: CASSEGNQPQHF.

For the CDR3, the DNA is TGTGCCAGTAGTATAGAACAGAAAAATCAGCCCCAGCATTTT. Translated: CASSIEQKNQPQHF. The chain is built from TRBV19 and TRBJ1-5; D is uncertain. Trimming took 0 bases from V and 4 from J, leaving 7 bases between them. Germline loops: CDR1 LNHDA, CDR2 SQIVND (reference sequence). CDR3 size: 14 residues.

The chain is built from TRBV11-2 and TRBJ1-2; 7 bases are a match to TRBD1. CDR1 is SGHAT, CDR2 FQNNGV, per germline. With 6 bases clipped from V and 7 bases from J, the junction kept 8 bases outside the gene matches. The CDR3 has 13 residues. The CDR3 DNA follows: TGTGCCAGCAGTCAAGACAGGGCGGGTGGCTACACCTTC. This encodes CASSQDRAGGYTF. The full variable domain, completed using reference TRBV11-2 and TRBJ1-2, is EAGVAQSPRYKIIEKRQSVAFWCNPISGHATLYWYQQILGQGPKLLIQFQNNGVVDDSQLPKDRFSAERLKGVDSTLKIQPAKLEDSAVYLCASSQDRAGGYTFGSGTRLTVV.

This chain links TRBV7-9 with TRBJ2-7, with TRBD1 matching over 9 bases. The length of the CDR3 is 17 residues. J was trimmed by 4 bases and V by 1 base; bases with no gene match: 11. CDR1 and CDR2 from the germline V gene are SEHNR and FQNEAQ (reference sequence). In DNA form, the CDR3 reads TGTGCCAGCAGCTTAGTCCGGGGGACAGGGTTTTATTACGAGCAGTACTTC. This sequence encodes CASSLVRGTGFYYEQYF.

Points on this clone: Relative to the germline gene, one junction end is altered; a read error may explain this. This CDR3 reads CATSGEDRVIEQYF. The CDR3 coding sequence is TGTGCCACCAGCGGAGAAGACAGGGTGATCGAGCAGTACTTC. The chain combines TRBV15 with TRBJ2-7; 7 nucleotides agree with TRBD1. The CDR3 is 14 amino acids. Germline V gene data show CDR1 as LNHNV and CDR2 as YYDKDF (reference sequence).

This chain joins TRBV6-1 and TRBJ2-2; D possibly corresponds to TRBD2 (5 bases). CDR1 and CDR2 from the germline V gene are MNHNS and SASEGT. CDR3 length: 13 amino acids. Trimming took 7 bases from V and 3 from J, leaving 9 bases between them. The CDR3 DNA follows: TGTGCCAGCATACCCGGGGACACCGGGGAGCTGTTTTTT. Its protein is CASIPGDTGELFF.

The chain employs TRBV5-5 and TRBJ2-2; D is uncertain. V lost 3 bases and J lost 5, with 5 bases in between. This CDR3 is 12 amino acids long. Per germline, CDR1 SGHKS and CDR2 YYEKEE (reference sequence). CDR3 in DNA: TGTGCCAGCAGCTATAATACCGGGGAGCTGTTTTTT. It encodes CASSYNTGELFF.

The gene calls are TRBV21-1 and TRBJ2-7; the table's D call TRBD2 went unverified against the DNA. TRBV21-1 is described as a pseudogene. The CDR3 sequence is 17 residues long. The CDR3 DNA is TGTGCCAGCAGCCCGCATCCCGGGGTAGCGATGAGTTACGAGCAGTACTTC. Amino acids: CASSPHPGVAMSYEQYF.

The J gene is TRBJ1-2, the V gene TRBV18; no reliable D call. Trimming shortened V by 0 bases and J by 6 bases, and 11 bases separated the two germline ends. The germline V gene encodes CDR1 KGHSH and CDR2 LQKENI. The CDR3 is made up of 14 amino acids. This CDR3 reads CASSPPSQADGYTF. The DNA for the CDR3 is TGTGCCAGCTCACCACCGAGTCAGGCTGATGGCTACACCTTC.

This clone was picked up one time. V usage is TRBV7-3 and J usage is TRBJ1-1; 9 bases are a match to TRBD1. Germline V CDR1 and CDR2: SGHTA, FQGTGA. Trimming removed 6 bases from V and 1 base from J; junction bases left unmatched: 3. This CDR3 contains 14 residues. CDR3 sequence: CASRMDRGNTEAFF. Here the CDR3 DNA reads TGTGCCAGCAGGATGGACAGGGGGAACACTGAAGCTTTCTTT.

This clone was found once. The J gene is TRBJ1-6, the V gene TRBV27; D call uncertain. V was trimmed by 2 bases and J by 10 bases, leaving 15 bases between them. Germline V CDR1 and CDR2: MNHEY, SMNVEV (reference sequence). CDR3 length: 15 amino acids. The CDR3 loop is CASSLTLPEGSPLHF. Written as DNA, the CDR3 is TGTGCCAGCAGTTTAACCCTGCCTGAGGGATCACCCCTCCACTTT.

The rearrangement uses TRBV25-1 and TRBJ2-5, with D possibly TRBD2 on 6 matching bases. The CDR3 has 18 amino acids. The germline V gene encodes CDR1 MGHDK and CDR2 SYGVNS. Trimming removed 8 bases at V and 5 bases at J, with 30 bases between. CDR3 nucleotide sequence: TGTGCCAGCGGAGGATTTGGCGGGGTACGTCTTCTATCGGAGACCCAGTACTTC. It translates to CASGGFGGVRLLSETQYF.

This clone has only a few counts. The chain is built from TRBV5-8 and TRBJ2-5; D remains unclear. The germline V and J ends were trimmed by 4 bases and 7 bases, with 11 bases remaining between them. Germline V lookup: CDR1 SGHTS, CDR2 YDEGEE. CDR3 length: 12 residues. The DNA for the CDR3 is TGTGCCAGCAGCCCCACCCGAGGGACCCAGTACTTC. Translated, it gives CASSPTRGTQYF.

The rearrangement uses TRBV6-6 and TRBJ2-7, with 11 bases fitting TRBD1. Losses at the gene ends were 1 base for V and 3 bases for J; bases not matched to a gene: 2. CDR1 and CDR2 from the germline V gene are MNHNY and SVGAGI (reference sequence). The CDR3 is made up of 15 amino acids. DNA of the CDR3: TGTGCCAGCAGTTACTTGGGGACAGGGGGCTACGAGCAGTACTTC. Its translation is CASSYLGTGGYEQYF.

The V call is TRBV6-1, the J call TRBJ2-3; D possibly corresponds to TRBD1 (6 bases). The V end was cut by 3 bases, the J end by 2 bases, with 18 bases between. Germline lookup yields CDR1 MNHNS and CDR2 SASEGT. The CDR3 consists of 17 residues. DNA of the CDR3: TGTGCCAGCAGTGATTTACAAGGCACAGGGACCACAGATACGCAGTATTTT. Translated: CASSDLQGTGTTDTQYF.

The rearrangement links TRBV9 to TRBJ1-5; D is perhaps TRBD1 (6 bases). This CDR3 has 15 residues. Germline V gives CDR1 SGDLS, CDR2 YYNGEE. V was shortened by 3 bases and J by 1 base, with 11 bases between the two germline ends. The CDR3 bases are TGTGCCAGCAGCGCCCTCGGACAGAGCAATCAGCCCCAGCATTTT. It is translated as CASSALGQSNQPQHF.

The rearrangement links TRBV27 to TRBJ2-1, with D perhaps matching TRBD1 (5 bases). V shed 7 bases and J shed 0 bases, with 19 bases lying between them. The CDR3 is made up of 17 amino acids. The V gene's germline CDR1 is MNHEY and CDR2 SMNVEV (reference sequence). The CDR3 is CASKIAKDTISYNEQFF. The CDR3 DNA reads TGTGCCAGCAAAATCGCGAAGGACACGATCTCCTACAATGAGCAGTTCTTC.

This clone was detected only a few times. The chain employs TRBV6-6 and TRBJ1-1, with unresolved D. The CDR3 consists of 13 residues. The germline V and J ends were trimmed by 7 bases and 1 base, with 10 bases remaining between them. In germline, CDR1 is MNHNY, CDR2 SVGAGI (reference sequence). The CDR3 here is CASTPDWNTEAFF. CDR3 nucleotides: TGTGCCAGCACCCCGGACTGGAACACTGAAGCTTTCTTT.

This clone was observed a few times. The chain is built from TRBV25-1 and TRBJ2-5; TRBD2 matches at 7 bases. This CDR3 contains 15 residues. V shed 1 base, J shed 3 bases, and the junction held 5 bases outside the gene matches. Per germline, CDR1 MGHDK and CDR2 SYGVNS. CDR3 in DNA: TGTGCCAGCAGTGAATGGGGGACTACCGAAGAGACCCAGTACTTC. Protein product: CASSEWGTTEETQYF.

The CDR3 sequence: CASSGQGAYNEQFF. CDR3 coding DNA: TGTGCCAGCTCCGGTCAGGGGGCGTACAATGAGCAGTTCTTC. The chain recombines TRBV6-5 with TRBJ2-1; TRBD1 agrees at 8 bases. V trimming: 8 bases; J trimming: 4 bases; junction bases outside the gene matches: 7. Germline CDR1 and CDR2: MNHEY and SVGAGI. CDR3 length: 14 residues.

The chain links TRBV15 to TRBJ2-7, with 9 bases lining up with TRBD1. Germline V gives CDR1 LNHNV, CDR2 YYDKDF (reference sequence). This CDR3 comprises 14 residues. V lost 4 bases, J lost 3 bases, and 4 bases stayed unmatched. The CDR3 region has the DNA TGTGCCACCAGCAACCGGGACAGGGTCTACGAGCAGTACTTC. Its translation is CATSNRDRVYEQYF. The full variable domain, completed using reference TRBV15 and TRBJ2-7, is DAMVIQNPRYQVTQFGKPVTLSCSQTLNHNVMYWYQQKSSQAPKLLFHYYDKDFNNEADTPDNFQSRRPNTSFCFLDIRSPGLGDTAMYLCATSNRDRVYEQYFGPGTRLTVT.

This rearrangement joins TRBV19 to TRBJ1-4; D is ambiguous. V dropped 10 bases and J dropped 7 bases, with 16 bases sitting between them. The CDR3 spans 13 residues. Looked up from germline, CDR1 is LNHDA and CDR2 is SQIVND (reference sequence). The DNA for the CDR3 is TGTGCCATTAGGGCCCATAATGCTGAAAAACTGTTTTTT. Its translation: CAIRAHNAEKLFF.